These 20 T cell receptor beta chains share one sample of origin, sequenced in a study of shared clonotypes between healthy human individuals. Assay used: immunoSEQ multiplex PCR; TCRdb lists only in-frame clones, some missing. This table holds about half a million clones, 70% to 80% found once. Sequencing input: PBMCs. The receptor source for this set is a woman aged 40 to 50 in good health. Some clones in this sample may be carry-over from other donors' samples.

This chain connects TRBV2 to TRBJ1-2; D remains ambiguous. V was trimmed by 5 bases and J by 3 bases, leaving 10 bases between them. The CDR3 is 13 residues long. The germline gives CDR1 SNHLY, CDR2 FYNNEI. Here the CDR3 reads CASSMDEYYGYTF. CDR3 DNA sequence: TGTGCCAGCAGTATGGATGAATACTATGGCTACACCTTC.

V and J are TRBV7-2 and TRBJ2-7; 8 bases match TRBD1. CDR3 size: 15 residues. V gave up 5 bases and J gave up 6 bases; unmatched junction bases: 12. Germline-derived CDR1 and CDR2 are SGHTA and FQGNSA. The CDR3 sequence is CASSLNTQGAGEQYF. In DNA, the CDR3 is TGTGCCAGCAGCCTTAATACCCAGGGGGCGGGCGAGCAGTACTTC.

The CDR3 sequence is CASSIPGGWSQYF. The CDR3 nucleotides are TGTGCCAGCAGCATCCCCGGGGGTTGGTCGCAGTATTTT. The chain combines TRBV28 with TRBJ2-3, with a possible D match to TRBD2 (6 bases). V dropped 6 bases and J dropped 10 bases, with 17 bases sitting between them. The germline gives CDR1 MDHEN, CDR2 SYDVKM. The CDR3 loop spans 13 amino acids.

This chain connects TRBV15 to TRBJ2-1; D ambiguous. The CDR3 is 11 amino acids. Germline values: CDR1 LNHNV, CDR2 YYDKDF (reference sequence). V gave up 5 bases and J gave up 9 bases, with 8 bases separating them. The CDR3 sequence is CATSSAGEQFF. CDR3 nucleotides: TGTGCCACCAGCTCCGCTGGTGAGCAGTTCTTC.

This clone was seen a few times. The chain links TRBV19 to TRBJ1-1; 9 nucleotides line up with TRBD1. The germline V gene has CDR1 LNHDA and CDR2 SQIVND (reference sequence). J lost 4 bases, V lost 6 bases, and 9 bases had no gene match. CDR3 length equals 15 residues. The CDR3 nucleotides read TGTGCCAGTAGCCCCTGGACAGGGGAGGTCACTGAAGCTTTCTTT. Translated, it gives CASSPWTGEVTEAFF.

V is TRBV21-1 and J is TRBJ2-7; TRBD1 was called by the table and not checked on the DNA. TRBV21-1 corresponds to a pseudogene. The CDR3 length is 15 residues. CDR3 bases: TGTGCCAGCAGCAAAAAGGGGGACAGGGCCTACGAGCAGTACTTC. Its protein product is CASSKKGDRAYEQYF.

Remarks on this clone: The junction does not match germline at one end; this may be a read error. The chain is built from TRBV7-7 and TRBJ2-1; TRBD1 is a possible D gene (8 bases). This CDR3 is built from 16 residues. Germline CDR1 and CDR2: SSHAT and FNYEAQ (reference sequence). The CDR3 spells CASSPTGGDSYNEQFF. CDR3 coding DNA: TGTGCTAGCAGCCCCACAGGGGGGGACTCCTACAATGAGCAGTTCTTC.

The chain joins TRBV7-9 to TRBJ1-2, with D maybe TRBD1 (5 bases). Germline V gives CDR1 SEHNR, CDR2 FQNEAQ (reference sequence). This CDR3 has 15 amino acids. V lost 5 bases, J lost 8 bases, and 21 bases lay in between. In DNA form, the CDR3 reads TGTGCCAGCAGCCGCTTCGGGACCGCCACGCGAGGCTACACCTTC. Amino acids: CASSRFGTATRGYTF.

The chain employs TRBV7-2 and TRBJ1-2, with D maybe TRBD1 (6 bases). This CDR3 spans 15 amino acids. Germline CDR1 SGHTA, CDR2 FQGNSA. V was pared by 2 bases and J by 7 bases, with 17 bases between. The chain's CDR3 is CASSLNRDNPLGYTF. The DNA for the CDR3 is TGTGCCAGCAGCTTAAACAGGGACAACCCTCTTGGCTACACCTTC.

This chain uses TRBV5-1 with TRBJ1-4, with 9 bases lining up with TRBD1. Trimming removed 0 bases from V and 8 bases from J; junction bases left unmatched: 8. CDR1 and CDR2 (germline): SGHRS, YFSETQ. CDR3 length: 16 residues. As DNA, the CDR3 is TGCGCCAGCAGCTTGGGTCGGACAGGGGTAAGGGAAAAACTGTTTTTT. It yields the protein CASSLGRTGVREKLFF.

The gene calls are TRBV5-1 and TRBJ1-2, with D unresolved. The V end lost 0 bases, the J end lost 13 bases, and 13 bases lay between the germline ends. Germline assignment: CDR1 SGHRS and CDR2 YFSETQ. The CDR3 is made up of 12 amino acids. CDR3 loop: CASSLGRDNATF. CDR3 nucleotide sequence: TGCGCCAGCAGCTTGGGTCGGGATAATGCCACCTTC. Full variable domain (rest looked up from reference TRBV5-1 and TRBJ1-2): KAGVTQTPRYLIKTRGQQVTLSCSPISGHRSVSWYQQTPGQGLQFLFEYFSETQRNKGNFPGRFSGRQFSNSRSEMNVSTLELGDSALYLCASSLGRDNATFGSGTRLTVV.

J is TRBJ2-3 and V is TRBV10-2; 10 positions agree with TRBD2. V was clipped by 6 bases and J by 3 bases; unmatched bases: 3. Germline V CDR1 and CDR2: WSHSY, SAAADI. The CDR3 runs 14 residues. CDR3 sequence (DNA): TGCGCCAGCAGGGGAGCGGGAGGGACAGATACGCAGTATTTT. Its protein is CASRGAGGTDTQYF.

This clone has only a few counts. Additional DNA sequences in this sample encode the identical CDR3. The rearrangement joins TRBV9 to TRBJ2-6; the D is unclear. Trimming took 3 bases from V and 0 from J, leaving 4 bases between them. Germline V CDR1 and CDR2: SGDLS, YYNGEE. This CDR3 spans 14 amino acids. CDR3 DNA: TGTGCCAGCAGCGAGCCCTCTGGGGCCAACGTCCTGACTTTC. The encoded protein is CASSEPSGANVLTF. Full variable domain (remainder filled in from reference TRBV9 and TRBJ2-6): DSGVTQTPKHLITATGQRVTLRCSPRSGDLSVYWYQQSLDQGLQFLIQYYNGEERAKGNILERFSAQQFPDLHSELNLSSLELGDSALYFCASSEPSGANVLTFGAGSRLTVL.

This chain connects TRBV10-2 to TRBJ2-7; 7 bases line up with TRBD1. Germline V gene sequence: CDR1 WSHSY, CDR2 SAAADI. CDR3 length: 16 residues. The V gene end was trimmed by 6 bases and the J gene end by 2 bases; junction bases not matched to a gene: 13. As DNA, the CDR3 is TGCGCCAGCAGCAGATCGAGGGGGCCGACACCCTACGAGCAGTACTTC. Protein sequence: CASSRSRGPTPYEQYF.

This clone has just one count. The V call is TRBV5-1, the J call TRBJ2-7, with TRBD2 as a possible D gene (6 bases). CDR1 SGHRS and CDR2 YFSETQ come from the germline V gene. Trimming removed 2 bases at V and 6 bases at J, with 9 bases between. This CDR3 has 12 amino acids. The CDR3 DNA follows: TGCGCCAGCAGCTTTGTCGGGGGCGAGCAGTACTTC. As protein: CASSFVGGEQYF.

V is TRBV2 and J is TRBJ2-1; no clear D gene. CDR1 is SNHLY, CDR2 FYNNEI, per germline. Trimming removed 5 bases at V and 4 bases at J, with 9 bases between. The CDR3 consists of 13 residues. Here the CDR3 reads CASSHQEYNEQFF. In nucleotides, the CDR3 is TGTGCCAGCAGTCATCAGGAATACAATGAGCAGTTCTTC. The full variable domain, completed using reference TRBV2 and TRBJ2-1, is EPEVTQTPSHQVTQMGQEVILRCVPISNHLYFYWYRQILGQKVEFLVSFYNNEISEKSEIFDDQFSVERPDGSNFTLKIRSTKLEDSAMYFCASSHQEYNEQFFGPGTRLTVL.

The CDR3 region has the DNA TGCGCCAGCAGCTTGGCCGCGGCCTCTGGAAACACCATATATTTT. It yields the protein CASSLAAASGNTIYF. This chain connects TRBV5-1 to TRBJ1-3; D is uncertain. Germline lookup yields CDR1 SGHRS and CDR2 YFSETQ. V gave up 0 bases and J gave up 0 bases, with 7 bases separating them. The length of the CDR3 is 15 residues.

The genes are TRBV19 and TRBJ2-7, with TRBD2 matching 10 bases. Per the germline V gene, CDR1 is LNHDA and CDR2 is SQIVND (reference sequence). This CDR3 contains 15 residues. The V and J ends lost 2 bases and 4 bases, in that order; junction bases with no gene match: 5. The CDR3 reads CASSISPSGSYEQYF. CDR3 bases: TGTGCCAGTAGTATAAGCCCTAGCGGGAGTTACGAGCAGTACTTC.

This sequence joins TRBV11-2 and TRBJ2-4, with 8 bases matching TRBD1. V was clipped by 5 bases and J by 10 bases; unmatched bases: 4. In germline, CDR1 is SGHAT, CDR2 FQNNGV. The CDR3 runs to 12 residues. This CDR3 reads CASSRDRSIQYF. DNA of the CDR3: TGTGCCAGCAGCCGGGACAGGTCAATTCAGTACTTC.

This chain uses TRBV14 with TRBJ2-5; 8 bases match TRBD1. V shed 5 bases, J shed 4 bases, and the junction held 6 bases outside the gene matches. Germline loops: CDR1 SGHDN, CDR2 FVKESK. The CDR3 is made up of 14 amino acids. The CDR3 loop is CASSALTGVETQYF. The CDR3 region has the DNA TGTGCCAGCAGCGCGCTGACAGGGGTAGAGACCCAGTACTTC.